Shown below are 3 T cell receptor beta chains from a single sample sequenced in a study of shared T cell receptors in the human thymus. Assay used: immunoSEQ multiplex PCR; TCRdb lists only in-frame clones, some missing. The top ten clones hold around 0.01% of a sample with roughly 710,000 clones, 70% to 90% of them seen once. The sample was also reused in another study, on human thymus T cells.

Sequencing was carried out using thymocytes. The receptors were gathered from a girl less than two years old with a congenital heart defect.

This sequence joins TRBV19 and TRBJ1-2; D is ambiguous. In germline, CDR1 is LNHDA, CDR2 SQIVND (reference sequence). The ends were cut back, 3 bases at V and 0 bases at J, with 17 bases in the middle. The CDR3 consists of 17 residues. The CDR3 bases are TGTGCCAGTAGTATCCCCCTCGAGATAGAAGCTAACTATGGCTACACCTTC. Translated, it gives CASSIPLEIEANYGYTF.

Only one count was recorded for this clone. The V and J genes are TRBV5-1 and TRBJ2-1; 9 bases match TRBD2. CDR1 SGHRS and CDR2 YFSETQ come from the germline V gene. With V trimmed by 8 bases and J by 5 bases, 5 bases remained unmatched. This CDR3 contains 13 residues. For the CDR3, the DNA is TGCGCCAGTTTGGGACTAGCAGACAATGAGCAGTTCTTC. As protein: CASLGLADNEQFF. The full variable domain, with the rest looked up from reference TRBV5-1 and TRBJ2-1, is KAGVTQTPRYLIKTRGQQVTLSCSPISGHRSVSWYQQTPGQGLQFLFEYFSETQRNKGNFPGRFSGRQFSNSRSEMNVSTLELGDSALYLCASLGLADNEQFFGPGTRLTVL.

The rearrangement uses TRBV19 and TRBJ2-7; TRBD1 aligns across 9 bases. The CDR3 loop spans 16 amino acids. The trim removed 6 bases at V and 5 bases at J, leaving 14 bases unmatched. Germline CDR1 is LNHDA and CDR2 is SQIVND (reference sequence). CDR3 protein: CASSEQGQGRIDEQYF. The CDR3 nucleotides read TGTGCCAGTAGCGAGCAGGGACAGGGTCGGATCGACGAGCAGTACTTC.